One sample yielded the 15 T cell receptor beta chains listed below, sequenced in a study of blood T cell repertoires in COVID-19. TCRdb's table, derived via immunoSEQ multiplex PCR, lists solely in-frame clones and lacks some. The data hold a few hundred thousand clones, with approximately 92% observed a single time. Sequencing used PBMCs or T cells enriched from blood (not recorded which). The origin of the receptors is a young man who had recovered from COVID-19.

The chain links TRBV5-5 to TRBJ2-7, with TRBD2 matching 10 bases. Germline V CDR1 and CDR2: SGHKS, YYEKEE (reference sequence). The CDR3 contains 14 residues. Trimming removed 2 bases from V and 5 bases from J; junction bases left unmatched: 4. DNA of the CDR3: TGTGCCAGCAGCTTAGCGGGAGGGTCACACGAGCAGTACTTC. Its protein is CASSLAGGSHEQYF.

CDR3 in DNA: TGTGCCAGTGGTCGTCAGTTCAATGAGCAGTTCTTC. Translated, it gives CASGRQFNEQFF. The chain joins TRBV7-3 to TRBJ2-1; D is ambiguous. This CDR3 has 12 residues. V lost 9 bases to trimming and J lost 6 bases, with 12 bases between them. Germline V gene data show CDR1 as SGHTA and CDR2 as FQGTGA.

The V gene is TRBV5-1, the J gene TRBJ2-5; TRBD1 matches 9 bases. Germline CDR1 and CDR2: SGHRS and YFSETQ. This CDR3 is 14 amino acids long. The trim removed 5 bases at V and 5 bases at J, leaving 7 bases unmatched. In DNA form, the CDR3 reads TGCGCCAGCAGTCCCGGGACAGGGTCGGAGACCCAGTACTTC. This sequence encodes CASSPGTGSETQYF.

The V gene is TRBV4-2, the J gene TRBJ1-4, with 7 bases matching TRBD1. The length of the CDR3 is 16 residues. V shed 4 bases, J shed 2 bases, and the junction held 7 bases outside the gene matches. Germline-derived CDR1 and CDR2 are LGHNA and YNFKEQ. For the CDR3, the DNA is TGTGCCAGCAGCCCGGCTTGGGGACAGACTAATGAAAAACTGTTTTTT. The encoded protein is CASSPAWGQTNEKLFF.

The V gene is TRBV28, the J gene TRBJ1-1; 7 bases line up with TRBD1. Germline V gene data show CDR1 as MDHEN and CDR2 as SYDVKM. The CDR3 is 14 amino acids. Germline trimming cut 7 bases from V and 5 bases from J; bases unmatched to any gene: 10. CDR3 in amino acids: CASTPEGARTEAFF. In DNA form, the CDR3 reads TGTGCCAGCACCCCGGAGGGGGCGAGAACTGAAGCTTTCTTT.

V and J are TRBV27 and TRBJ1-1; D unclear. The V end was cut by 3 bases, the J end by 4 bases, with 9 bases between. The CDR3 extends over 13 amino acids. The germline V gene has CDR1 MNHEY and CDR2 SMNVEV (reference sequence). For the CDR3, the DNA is TGTGCCAGCAGTTTCGGAGGGTTCACTGAAGCTTTCTTT. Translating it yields CASSFGGFTEAFF.

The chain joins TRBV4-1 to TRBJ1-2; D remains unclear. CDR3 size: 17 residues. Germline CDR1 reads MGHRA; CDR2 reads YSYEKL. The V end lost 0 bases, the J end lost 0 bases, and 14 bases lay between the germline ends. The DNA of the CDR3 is TGCGCCAGCAGCCAAGATGAGCAGTCTCTAGCTAACTATGGCTACACCTTC. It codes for CASSQDEQSLANYGYTF.

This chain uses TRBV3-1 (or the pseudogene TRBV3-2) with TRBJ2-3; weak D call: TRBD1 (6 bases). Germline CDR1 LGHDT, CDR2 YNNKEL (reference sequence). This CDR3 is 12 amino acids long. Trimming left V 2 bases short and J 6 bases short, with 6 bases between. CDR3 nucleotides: TGTGCCAGCAGCCAACAGGGGGATACGCAGTATTTT. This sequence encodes CASSQQGDTQYF.

CDR3 nucleotide sequence: TGTGCCAGCAGAACCACGTGGGGACTAGCGGGAGAAGAGACCCAGTACTTC. The encoded protein is CASRTTWGLAGEETQYF. The chain couples TRBV27 to TRBJ2-5; 14 positions match TRBD2. The CDR3 runs 17 residues. Per the germline V gene, CDR1 is MNHEY and CDR2 is SMNVEV (reference sequence). J lost 3 bases, V lost 6 bases, and 9 bases had no gene match.

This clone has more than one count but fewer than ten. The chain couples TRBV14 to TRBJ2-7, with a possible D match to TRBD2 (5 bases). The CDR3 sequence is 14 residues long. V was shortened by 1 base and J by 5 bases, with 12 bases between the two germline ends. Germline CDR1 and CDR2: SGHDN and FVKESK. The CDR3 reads CASSQVIGGHEQYF. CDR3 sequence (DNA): TGTGCCAGCAGCCAAGTTATTGGCGGGCACGAGCAGTACTTC. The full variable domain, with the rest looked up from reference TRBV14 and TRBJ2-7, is EAGVTQFPSHSVIEKGQTVTLRCDPISGHDNLYWYRRVMGKEIKFLLHFVKESKQDESGMPNNRFLAERTGGTYSTLKVQPAELEDSGVYFCASSQVIGGHEQYFGPGTRLTVT.

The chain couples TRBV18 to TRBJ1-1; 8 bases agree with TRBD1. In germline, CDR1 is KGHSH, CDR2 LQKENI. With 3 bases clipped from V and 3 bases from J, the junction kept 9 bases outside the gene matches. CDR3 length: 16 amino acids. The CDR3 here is CASSPLGQADYTEAFF. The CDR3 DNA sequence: TGTGCCAGCTCACCCCTGGGACAGGCCGATTACACTGAAGCTTTCTTT.

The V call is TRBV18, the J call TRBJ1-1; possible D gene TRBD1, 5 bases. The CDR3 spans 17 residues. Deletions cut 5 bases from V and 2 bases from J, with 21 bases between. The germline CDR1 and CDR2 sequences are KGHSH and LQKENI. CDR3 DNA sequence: TGTGCCAGCTCATACAGGAAGCTCAAGTTAATAAACACTGAAGCTTTCTTT. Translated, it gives CASSYRKLKLINTEAFF.

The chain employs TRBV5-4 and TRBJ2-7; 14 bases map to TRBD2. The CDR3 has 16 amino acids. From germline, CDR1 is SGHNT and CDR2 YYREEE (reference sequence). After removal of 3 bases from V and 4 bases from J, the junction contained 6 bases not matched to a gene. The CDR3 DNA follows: TGTGCCAGCAGCTCACCGGGACTAGCGGGAGTGTACGAGCAGTACTTC. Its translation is CASSSPGLAGVYEQYF.

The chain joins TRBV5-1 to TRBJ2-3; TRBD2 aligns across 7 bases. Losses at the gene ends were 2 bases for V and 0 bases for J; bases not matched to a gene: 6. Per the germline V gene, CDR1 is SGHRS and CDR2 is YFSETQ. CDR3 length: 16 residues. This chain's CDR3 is CASSFRASGSTDTQYF. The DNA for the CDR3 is TGCGCCAGCAGCTTTCGGGCTAGCGGTAGCACAGATACGCAGTATTTT.

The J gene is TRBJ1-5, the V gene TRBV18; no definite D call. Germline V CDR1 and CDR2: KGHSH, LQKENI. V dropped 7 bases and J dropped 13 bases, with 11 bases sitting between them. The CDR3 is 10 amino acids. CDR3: CASYDHKQHF. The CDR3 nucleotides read TGTGCCAGCTACGATCACAAACAGCATTTT.